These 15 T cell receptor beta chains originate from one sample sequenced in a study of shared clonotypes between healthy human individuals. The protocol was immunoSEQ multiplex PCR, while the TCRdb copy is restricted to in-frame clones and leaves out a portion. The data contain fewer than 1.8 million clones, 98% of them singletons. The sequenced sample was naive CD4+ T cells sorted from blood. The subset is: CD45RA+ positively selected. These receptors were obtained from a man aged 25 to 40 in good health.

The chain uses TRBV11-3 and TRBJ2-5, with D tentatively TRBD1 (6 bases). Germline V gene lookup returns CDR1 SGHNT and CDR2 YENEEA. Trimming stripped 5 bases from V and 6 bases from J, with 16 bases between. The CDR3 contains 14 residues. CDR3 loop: CASSTRGSGKTQYF. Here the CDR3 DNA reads TGTGCCAGCAGCACTAGGGGGAGTGGGAAGACCCAGTACTTC.

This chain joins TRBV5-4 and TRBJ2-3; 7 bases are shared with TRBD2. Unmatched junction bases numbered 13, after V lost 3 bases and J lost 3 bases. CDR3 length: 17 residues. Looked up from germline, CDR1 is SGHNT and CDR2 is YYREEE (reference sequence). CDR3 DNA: TGTGCCAGCAGCTCCGCGCTGGCGGGAGTCCTTACAGATACGCAGTATTTT. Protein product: CASSSALAGVLTDTQYF.

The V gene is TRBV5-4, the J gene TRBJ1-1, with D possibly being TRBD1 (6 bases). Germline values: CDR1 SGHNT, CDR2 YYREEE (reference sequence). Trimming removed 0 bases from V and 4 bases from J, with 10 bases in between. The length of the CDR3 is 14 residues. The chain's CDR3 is CASSLVGAGTEAFF. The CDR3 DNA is TGTGCCAGCAGCTTGGTGGGGGCAGGCACTGAAGCTTTCTTT. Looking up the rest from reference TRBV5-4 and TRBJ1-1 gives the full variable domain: ETGVTQSPTHLIKTRGQQVTLRCSSQSGHNTVSWYQQALGQGPQFIFQYYREEENGRGNFPPRFSGLQFPNYSSELNVNALELDDSALYLCASSLVGAGTEAFFGQGTRLTVV.

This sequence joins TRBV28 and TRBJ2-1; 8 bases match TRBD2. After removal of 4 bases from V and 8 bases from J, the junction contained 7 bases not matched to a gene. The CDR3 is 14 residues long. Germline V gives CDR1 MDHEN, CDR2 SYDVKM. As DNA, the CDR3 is TGTGCCAGCAGTTCGAGCGGGAGATTGCATGAGCAGTTCTTC. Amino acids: CASSSSGRLHEQFF.

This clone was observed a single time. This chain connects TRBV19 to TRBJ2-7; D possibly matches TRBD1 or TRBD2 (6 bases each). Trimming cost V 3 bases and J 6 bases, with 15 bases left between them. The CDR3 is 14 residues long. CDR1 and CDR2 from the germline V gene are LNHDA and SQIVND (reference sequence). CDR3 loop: CASSMRRGVLEQYF. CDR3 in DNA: TGTGCCAGTAGTATGAGGAGGGGGGTCCTCGAGCAGTACTTC.

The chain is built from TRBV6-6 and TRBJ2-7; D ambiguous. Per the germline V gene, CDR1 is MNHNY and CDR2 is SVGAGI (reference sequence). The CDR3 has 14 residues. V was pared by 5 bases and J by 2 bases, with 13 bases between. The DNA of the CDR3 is TGTGCCAGCAGTCAATCAGACAAGACCTACGAGCAGTACTTC. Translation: CASSQSDKTYEQYF.

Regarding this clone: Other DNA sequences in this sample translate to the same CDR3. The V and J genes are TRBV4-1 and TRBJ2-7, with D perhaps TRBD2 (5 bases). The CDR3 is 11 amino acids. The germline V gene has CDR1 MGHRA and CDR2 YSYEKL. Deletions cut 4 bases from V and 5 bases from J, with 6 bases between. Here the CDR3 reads CASSLGDEQYF. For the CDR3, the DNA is TGCGCCAGCAGCCTCGGGGACGAGCAGTACTTC.

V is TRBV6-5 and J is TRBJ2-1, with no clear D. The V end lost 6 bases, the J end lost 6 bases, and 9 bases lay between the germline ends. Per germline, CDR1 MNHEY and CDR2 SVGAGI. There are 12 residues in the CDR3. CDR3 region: CASRDSGNEQFF. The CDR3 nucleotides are TGTGCCAGCAGGGATAGTGGCAATGAGCAGTTCTTC.

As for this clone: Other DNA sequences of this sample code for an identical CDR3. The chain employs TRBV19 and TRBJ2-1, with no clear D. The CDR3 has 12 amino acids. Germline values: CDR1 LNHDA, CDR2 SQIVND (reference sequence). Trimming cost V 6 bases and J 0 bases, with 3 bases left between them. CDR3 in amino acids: CASSGSYNEQFF. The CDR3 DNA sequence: TGTGCCAGTAGCGGCTCCTACAATGAGCAGTTCTTC.

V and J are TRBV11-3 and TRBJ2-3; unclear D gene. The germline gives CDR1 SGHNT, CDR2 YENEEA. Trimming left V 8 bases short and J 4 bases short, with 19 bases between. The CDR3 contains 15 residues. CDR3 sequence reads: CASAKGGDRSDTQYF. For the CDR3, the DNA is TGTGCCAGCGCCAAGGGTGGGGATCGGTCAGATACGCAGTATTTT.

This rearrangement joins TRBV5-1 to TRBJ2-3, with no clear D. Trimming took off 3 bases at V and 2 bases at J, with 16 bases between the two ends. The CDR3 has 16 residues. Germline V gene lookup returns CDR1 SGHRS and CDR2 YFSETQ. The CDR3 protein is CASSSRRKGNTDTQYF. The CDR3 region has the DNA TGCGCCAGCAGCTCCCGCCGAAAAGGGAACACAGATACGCAGTATTTT. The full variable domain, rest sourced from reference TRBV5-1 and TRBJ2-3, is KAGVTQTPRYLIKTRGQQVTLSCSPISGHRSVSWYQQTPGQGLQFLFEYFSETQRNKGNFPGRFSGRQFSNSRSEMNVSTLELGDSALYLCASSSRRKGNTDTQYFGPGTRLTVL.

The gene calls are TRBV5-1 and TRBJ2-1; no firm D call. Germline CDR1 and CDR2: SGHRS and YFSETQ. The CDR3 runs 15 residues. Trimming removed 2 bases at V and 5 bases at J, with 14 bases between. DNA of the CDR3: TGCGCCAGCAGCTTTCTCCCTGGGCCAGACAATGAGCAGTTCTTC. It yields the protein CASSFLPGPDNEQFF.

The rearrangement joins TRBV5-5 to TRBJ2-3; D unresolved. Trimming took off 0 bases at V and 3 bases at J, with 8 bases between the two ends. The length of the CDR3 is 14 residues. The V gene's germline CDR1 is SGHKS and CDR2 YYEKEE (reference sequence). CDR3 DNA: TGTGCCAGCAGCTTGGTGGCAGATACAGATACGCAGTATTTT. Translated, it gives CASSLVADTDTQYF.

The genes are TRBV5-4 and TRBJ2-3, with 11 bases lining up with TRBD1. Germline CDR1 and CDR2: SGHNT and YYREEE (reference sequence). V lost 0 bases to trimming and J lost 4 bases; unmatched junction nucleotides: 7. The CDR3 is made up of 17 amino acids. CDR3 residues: CASSLAWDRGTADTQYF. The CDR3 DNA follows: TGTGCCAGCAGCTTGGCGTGGGACAGGGGGACGGCAGATACGCAGTATTTT. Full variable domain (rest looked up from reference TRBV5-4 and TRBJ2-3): ETGVTQSPTHLIKTRGQQVTLRCSSQSGHNTVSWYQQALGQGPQFIFQYYREEENGRGNFPPRFSGLQFPNYSSELNVNALELDDSALYLCASSLAWDRGTADTQYFGPGTRLTVL.

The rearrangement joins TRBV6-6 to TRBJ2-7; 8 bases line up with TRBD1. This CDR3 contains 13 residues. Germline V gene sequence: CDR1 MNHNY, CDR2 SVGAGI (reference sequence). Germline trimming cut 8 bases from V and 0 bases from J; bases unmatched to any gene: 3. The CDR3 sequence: CASHTGGSYEQYF. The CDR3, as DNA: TGTGCCAGCCATACAGGGGGCTCCTACGAGCAGTACTTC.